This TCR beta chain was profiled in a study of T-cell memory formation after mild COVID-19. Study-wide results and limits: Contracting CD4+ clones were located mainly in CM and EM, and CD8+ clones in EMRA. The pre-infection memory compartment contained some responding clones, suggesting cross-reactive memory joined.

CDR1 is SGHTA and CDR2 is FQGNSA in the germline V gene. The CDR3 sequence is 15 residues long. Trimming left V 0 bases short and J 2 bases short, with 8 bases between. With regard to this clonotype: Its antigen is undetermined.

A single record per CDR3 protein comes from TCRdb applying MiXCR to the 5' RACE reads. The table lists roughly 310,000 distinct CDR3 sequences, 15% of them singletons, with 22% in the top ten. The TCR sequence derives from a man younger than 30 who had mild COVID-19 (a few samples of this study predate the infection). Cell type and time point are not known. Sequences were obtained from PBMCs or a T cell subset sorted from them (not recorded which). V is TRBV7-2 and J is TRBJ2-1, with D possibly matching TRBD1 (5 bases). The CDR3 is CASSLAAGTYNEQFF. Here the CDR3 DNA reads TGTGCCAGCAGCTTAGCGGCAGGGACCTACAATGAGCAGTTCTTC.